Listed below are T cell receptor beta chains from one sample, sequenced in a study of T cells in Graves' hyperthyroidism and ophthalmopathy. TCRdb processed the multiplex PCR reads anew with MiXCR; each CDR3 protein has one entry. The data contain roughly 380,000 distinct CDR3 sequences, roughly 15% of them seen just once; the ten biggest clones take up roughly 4.8%. The sequencing sample was made of blood. The receptors come from a woman aged 18-30 years with Graves' hyperthyroidism. Both conserved end residues are part of each CDR3. A D gene is named only where the DNA matches it firmly. Rows give clone size only sometimes, using once, few, many, or a class for an expanded clone.

TRBV3-1	many	TRBJ2-7	.	TGTGCCAGCAGTCGGAAGAGGGGGAGACCGGGCGAGCAGTACTTC	CASSRKRGRPGEQYF
TRBV28	.	TRBJ2-1	TRBD2	TGTGCCAGCAGCGGACTAGCGGGAGCTCCGTACAATGAGCAGTTCTTC	CASSGLAGAPYNEQFF
TRBV19	many	TRBJ2-7	.	TGTGCCAGTAGTCAGTTGGGCCTCCCCTACGAGCAGTACTTC	CASSQLGLPYEQYF
TRBV7-9	.	TRBJ1-6	.	TGTGCCAGCAGCTTCACATCTAATAATTCACCCCTCCACTTT	CASSFTSNNSPLHF
TRBV5-1	many	TRBJ2-5	TRBD2	TGCGCCAGCAGCTTTCTAGCGGGACGGGAGACCCAGTACTTC	CASSFLAGRETQYF
TRBV6-1	many	TRBJ1-1	TRBD1	TGTGCCAGCAGTCGGCGCCGGGACAGGGGTTCTGAAGCTTTCTTT	CASSRRRDRGSEAFF
TRBV5-1	many	TRBJ2-3	.	TGCGCCAGCAGCTCCCCGGCGAAGGATATGCTGCAGTATTTT	CASSSPAKDMLQYF
TRBV29-1	.	TRBJ1-2	.	TGCAGCGTTTGGACGGATTTATCTAGGGGTGTCTATGGCTACACCTTC	CSVWTDLSRGVYGYTF
TRBV6-1	many	TRBJ1-6	.	TGTGCCAGCAGGACGACACCAAAGATACCCTCCTATAATTCACCCCTCCACTTT	CASRTTPKIPSYNSPLHF
TRBV9	many	TRBJ1-1	.	TGTGCCAGCAGCGTAGAGGCATCAAACACTGAAGCTTTCTTT	CASSVEASNTEAFF
TRBV10-3	many	TRBJ2-2	.	TGTGCCATCAGTGAGTCGGGGGCAGGAACGAACACCGGGGAGCTGTTTTTT	CAISESGAGTNTGELFF
TRBV28	many	TRBJ2-5	TRBD1	TGTGCCAGCAGTTTAAGGGACAGGGGCTATCAAGAGACCCAGTACTTC	CASSLRDRGYQETQYF
TRBV6-2/TRBV6-3	few	TRBJ1-5	.	TGTGCCAGCAGTTACGCAGTTCGGGGCGGCAATCAGCCCCAGCATTTT	CASSYAVRGGNQPQHF
TRBV29-1	many	TRBJ2-7	.	TGCAGCGTTCTATCGGTTCTCGGCTACGAGCAGTACTTC	CSVLSVLGYEQYF
TRBV10-2	.	TRBJ1-6	.	TGCGCCAGCGCGGAGGGCAGGTCACCCCCCCACTTT	CASAEGRSPPHF
TRBV2	many	TRBJ1-5	.	TGTGCCAGCATCGGGGGGCTCGGGCAGCCCCAGCATTTT	CASIGGLGQPQHF
TRBV7-8	few	TRBJ1-5	TRBD1	TGTGCCAGCAGCTCACAGGGGCAAAATCAGCCCCAGCATTTT	CASSSQGQNQPQHF
TRBV5-6	.	TRBJ2-7	TRBD2	TGTGCCAGCAGCTTGGTTGCGGGAGGATCTAATCAGCAGTACTTC	CASSLVAGGSNQQYF
TRBV27	few	TRBJ2-2	TRBD1	TGTGCCAGCAGTTCAAGACAGGGCCGCGGGGAGCTGTTTTTT	CASSSRQGRGELFF
TRBV7-2	.	TRBJ1-2	.	TGTGCCAGCAGCTTAGCGACGGAAGTGCATGGCTACACCTTC	CASSLATEVHGYTF
TRBV11-2	many	TRBJ1-6	.	TGTGCCAGCAGCGTCCAGGGGAAGGGTGCTAATTCACCCCTCCACTTT	CASSVQGKGANSPLHF
TRBV11-2	many	TRBJ1-6	.	TGTGCCAGCAGCTTAGCACCCAGAGGGACCGTTAATTCACCCCTCCACTTT	CASSLAPRGTVNSPLHF
TRBV7-2	many	TRBJ2-1	.	TGTGCCAGCAGTGACTTAGCCACACGTCATGAGCAGTTCTTC	CASSDLATRHEQFF
TRBV12-3/TRBV12-4	many	TRBJ1-5	TRBD1	TGTGCCAGCAGTTTATCCAGGGGGACCCAGCATTTT	CASSLSRGTQHF
TRBV20-1	many	TRBJ2-3	.	TGCAGTGCTAAGTGGGCTAGCACAGATACGCAGTATTTT	CSAKWASTDTQYF
TRBV7-2	many	TRBJ1-5	.	TGTGCCAGCAGCCCCCAGAGGGTCTCAGGACAGCCCCAGCATTTT	CASSPQRVSGQPQHF
TRBV6-1	.	TRBJ1-2	.	TGTGCCAGCAGTTATACTCCGGGACCACAGTCTGGCTACACCTTC	CASSYTPGPQSGYTF
TRBV6-1	.	TRBJ2-1	.	TGTGCCAGCAGCCATCGACGCGGGCAGGTAGTCAATGAGCAGTTCTTC	CASSHRRGQVVNEQFF
TRBV20-1	many	TRBJ2-7	.	TGCAGTGCTAGAGATGTATTACAGGGATCAGAGCAGTACTTC	CSARDVLQGSEQYF
TRBV3-1	many	TRBJ2-7	.	TGTGCCAGCAGCCAAGATATGGGACACCCCTACGAGCAGTACTTC	CASSQDMGHPYEQYF
TRBV5-6	.	TRBJ2-3	TRBD2	TGTGCCAGCAGCCCGGAGGCCAGCGGGAGTCACGGAGATACGCAGTATTTT	CASSPEASGSHGDTQYF
TRBV10-3	many	TRBJ2-3	.	TGTGCCATCAGTGAGAGGCCGGGCGGTGGCACGCAGTATTTT	CAISERPGGGTQYF
TRBV4-2	.	TRBJ2-7	TRBD2	TGTGCCAGCAGCCAAGCCCCGGAGAGGCGGGAGGAAGCCTACGAGCAGTACTTC	CASSQAPERREEAYEQYF
TRBV2	many	TRBJ2-3	TRBD2	TGTGCCAGCAGTCCGGGACTAGCGGGACCAGATACGCAGTATTTT	CASSPGLAGPDTQYF
TRBV4-2	.	TRBJ2-3	TRBD2	TGTGCCAGCAGCCAAGTTGCAGCGGGAGGTACGGGAGATACGCAGTATTTT	CASSQVAAGGTGDTQYF
TRBV19	.	TRBJ2-2	TRBD2	TGTGCCAGTAATAGTGGGACTAGGTCTTATGCCGGGGAGCTGTTTTTT	CASNSGTRSYAGELFF
TRBV5-4	many	TRBJ2-1	TRBD2	TGTGCCAGCAGCTTGGGACTAGCGGGAGTCGGCGGGTACAATGAGCAGTTCTTC	CASSLGLAGVGGYNEQFF
TRBV7-6	few	TRBJ2-2	.	TGTGCCAGCAGCCCCTTCGCGAACACCGGGGAGCTGTTTTTT	CASSPFANTGELFF
TRBV7-9	.	TRBJ2-7	TRBD2	TGTGCCAGCAGCTCCGCACTAGCGGGAGGCTTCGAGCAGTACTTC	CASSSALAGGFEQYF
TRBV6-1	many	TRBJ2-7	.	TGTGCCACCTACCGGGGTGCAAGCTACGAGCAGTACTTC	CATYRGASYEQYF
TRBV6-2/TRBV6-3	many	TRBJ1-2	TRBD1	TGTGCCAGCAGTTACTCTTGGACAGGAGCGCATTATGGCTACACCTTC	CASSYSWTGAHYGYTF
TRBV20-1	many	TRBJ2-1	.	TGCAGTGCTAGGAAGAGACGAGGGAACAGGAACTCCTACAATGAGCAGTTCTTC	CSARKRRGNRNSYNEQFF
TRBV11-2	many	TRBJ2-7	TRBD2	TGTGTCAGCAGCTTAGATTCTAGCGGGAGTTACGAGCAGTACTTC	CVSSLDSSGSYEQYF
TRBV30	few	TRBJ2-2	.	TGTGCCTGGAGAGGGGTCGGCACCGGGGAGCTGTTTTTT	CAWRGVGTGELFF
TRBV19	many	TRBJ2-7	.	TGTGCCAGTAGTATAAACGCAGGAACCTACGAGCAGTACTTC	CASSINAGTYEQYF
TRBV6-5	.	TRBJ2-1	.	TGTGCCAGCAGTTACCTGGGGAATGAGCAGTTCTTC	CASSYLGNEQFF
TRBV4-1	few	TRBJ1-4	.	TGCGCCAGCAGCCACGGCAGGGACACCCGATTACAAAGTAATGAAAAACTGTTTTTT	CASSHGRDTRLQSNEKLFF
TRBV3-1	many	TRBJ1-5	.	TGTGCCAGCAGCCAACTGGACGGATACAATCAGCCCCAGCATTTT	CASSQLDGYNQPQHF
TRBV4-2	many	TRBJ2-2	.	TGTGCCAGCAGCCAAGATTGGGCGGACACCGGGGAGCTGTTTTTT	CASSQDWADTGELFF
TRBV24-1	few	TRBJ2-5	.	TGTGCCACCAGTGAGCCGGGCTGGGGTCAAGAGACCCAGTACTTC	CATSEPGWGQETQYF
TRBV28	many	TRBJ2-3	.	TGTGCCAGCAGTTTGTACTTCGGACCGGGTAGCACAGATACGCAGTATTTT	CASSLYFGPGSTDTQYF
TRBV30	few	TRBJ2-3	.	TGTGCCTGGAACAAGGCGTTCACAGATACGCAGTATTTT	CAWNKAFTDTQYF